This T cell receptor (beta chain) originates from a study of human T cells and chemical hapten exposure. This CDR3 comprises 15 residues. Looked up from germline, CDR1 is SGHNT and CDR2 is YYREEE (reference sequence). The V and J ends lost 5 bases and 2 bases, in that order; junction bases with no gene match: 6. The sample's time point: patch test 2, 6 weeks after DPC sensitization. Indicated treatment: therapeutic diphenylcyclopropenone sensitization with weekly scalp DPC. Each CDR3 protein is one row after TCRdb ran MiXCR on the RACE reads. Seen here are about 40,000 distinct CDR3 sequences, just under 9% observed once, and the top ten hold approximately 16%. There are many counts of this clonotype.

The chain links TRBV5-4 to TRBJ2-3, with TRBD2 identical over 9 bases. The sample in question was whole blood, obtained in connection with sensitization to the hapten diphenylcyclopropenone (DPC). The source is a woman between 35 and 50 years old with alopecia areata. Some clones in this sample may be carry-over from other donors' samples. The CDR3 DNA reads as TGTGCCAGCAGGAGAGGCGGGGGGGACACAGATACGCAGTATTTT. Translating it yields CASRRGGGDTDTQYF.